The TCR beta chain under discussion was sequenced for a study of identifying expanded T cells in peripheral blood (dated by TCRdb to between 2017 and 2020). A note on the overall study: Separate aliquots of the same genomic DNA pool were sequenced to produce technical replicates, and four replicates were compared in pairs.

The full study reports these points: Across all healthy donors, variance in clone template counts between roughly 2-week samples was found to increase significantly with total template count. The beta-binomial model significantly reduced the number of clones called differentially abundant and the false-positive rate across all healthy-donor time intervals. The authors expected that over much longer intervals, such as months to years, biological variance in healthy repertoires might increase even further. Between technical replicates the binomial model flagged around 1.3 differentially abundant clones, whereas over roughly two weeks the binomial model flagged about 15 and over about 4 weeks about 19.

No immune events such as infections were documented for the healthy donors during the collection period. Time-dependent variance in a beta-binomial model of T-cell clone differential abundance was calibrated using healthy-donor blood repertoires as a training cohort. The training cohort comprised roughly ten healthy donors, 3 female and 7 male. An age range of about 25 to 64 years, with an average of 43 years, was recorded for the donors. Whole blood from each healthy donor was obtained from a commercial supplier and was collected at three time points roughly 13 days apart. For immunosequencing, genomic DNA was extracted from whole blood that had not been sorted. Concerning this clone: The antigen it binds to is not known. No much larger clone exists at a distance of one base, and base qualities are not known.

Including cysteine and phenylalanine, the CDR3 has 19 amino acids. This entry keeps only the CDR3 DNA: 57 bases, framed from base 1. CDR1 SGHAT and CDR2 FQNNGV are derived from the germline V gene. Trimming leaves V shorter by 5 bases and J shorter by 1 base, with the junction holding 9 bases beyond the gene matches. The immunoSEQ Assay, which relies on bias-controlled multiplex PCR amplification of genomic DNA, was used to profile TCRbeta CDR3 regions. In the paper's pipeline: The absolute abundance of each unique TCRbeta CDR3 region was quantified after sequences were collapsed and filtered. Differential abundance was tested with a binomial (Fisher-equivalent) model and with a beta-binomial model adding time-dependent variance fitted from healthy donors. Any clone with fewer than 5 combined templates was excluded, and a clone was called differentially abundant if its Benjamini-Hochberg FDR was below 0.01. In the beta-binomial model, variance was expressed as a function of the total template count across the two samples, in the form v = (b*log(k)+a)^2. TCRdb re-hosts the immuneACCESS table, in-frame sequences only. Its copies lack some clones; in the studies checked, an unresolved V gene accounts for under half of them, and the cause for the rest is not known. V and J calls and clone size are given by that table; D and trimming were obtained from the DNA. The sample table lists fewer than 130,000 clones, around 89% of them with a count of one. The top ten clonotypes cover roughly 17% of the sample.

The sequence links TRBV11-2 to TRBJ2-3; TRBD2 lines up with 16 middle nucleotides. Material for sequencing was blood. The sequence came from a person aged 18 to 75 in good health. DNA sequence: TGTGCCAGCAGCCAATCGGGACTAGCGGGGGGGCTGGGCACAGATACGCAGTATTTT. Its amino acids are CASSQSGLAGGLGTDTQYF.